One TCR beta chain is described in this entry. This record comes from a study of T cell repertoires in cytomegalovirus infection. Study overall: CMV infection and matching HLA type were both indicated by public TCR beta signatures.

This CDR3 has 15 amino acids. CDR1 MNHEY and CDR2 SVGAGI come from the germline V gene. The ends were cut back, 3 bases at V and 4 bases at J, with 16 bases in the middle. TCRdb processed the reads anew with MiXCR; each CDR3 protein has one entry. The data show about 190,000 distinct CDR3 sequences, nearly 9.5% seen once. The sequenced sample was PBMCs. This chain uses TRBV6-5 with TRBJ2-7, with a weak D call TRBD2 (5 bases). The clonotype was recovered from a human donor in good health (CMV status not recorded). Some clones in this sample may be carry-over from other donors' samples. The CDR3 DNA is TGTGCCAGCAGTTATTCCTGCGAGGGTATTTACGAGCAGTACTTC. The encoded protein is CASSYSCEGIYEQYF.